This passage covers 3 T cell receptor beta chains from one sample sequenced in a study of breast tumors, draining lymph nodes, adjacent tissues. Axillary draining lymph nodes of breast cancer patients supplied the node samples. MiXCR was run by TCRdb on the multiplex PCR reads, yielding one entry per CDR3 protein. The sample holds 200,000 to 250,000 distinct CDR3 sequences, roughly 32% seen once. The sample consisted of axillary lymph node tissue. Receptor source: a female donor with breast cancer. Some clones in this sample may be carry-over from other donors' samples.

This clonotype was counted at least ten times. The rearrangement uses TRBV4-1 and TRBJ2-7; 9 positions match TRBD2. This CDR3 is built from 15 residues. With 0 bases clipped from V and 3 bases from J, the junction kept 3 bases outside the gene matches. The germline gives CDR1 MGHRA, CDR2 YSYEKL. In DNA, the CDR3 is TGCGCCAGCAGCCAAGAACCAGCGGGAGGCTACGAGCAGTACTTC. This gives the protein CASSQEPAGGYEQYF.

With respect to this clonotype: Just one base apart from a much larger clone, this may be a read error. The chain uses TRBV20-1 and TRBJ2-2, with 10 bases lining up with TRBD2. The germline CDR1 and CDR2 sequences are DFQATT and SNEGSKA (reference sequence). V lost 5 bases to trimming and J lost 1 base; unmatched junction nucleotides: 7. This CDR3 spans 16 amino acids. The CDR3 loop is CSAPSGRNMNTGELFF. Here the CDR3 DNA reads TGCAGTGCTCCTAGCGGGAGAAACATGAACACCGGGGAGCTGTTTTTT.

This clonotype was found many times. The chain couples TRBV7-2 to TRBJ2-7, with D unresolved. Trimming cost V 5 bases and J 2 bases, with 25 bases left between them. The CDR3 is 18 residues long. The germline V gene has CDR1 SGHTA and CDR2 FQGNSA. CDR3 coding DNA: TGTGCCAGCAGCCTAATGCCCTCCTCCGTGGTCAGTACCTACGAGCAGTACTTC. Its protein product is CASSLMPSSVVSTYEQYF.